Below, 5 T cell receptor beta chains from the same sample are listed, as sequenced in a study of CD4 T cells in relation to SARS-CoV-2 and coronaviruses. Clones were sequenced by immunoSEQ multiplex PCR, and TCRdb holds only the in-frame ones, with some missing. The sample lists around 25,000 clones; about 77% were seen once. Which antigens these TCRs recognize remains unknown. Unexposed donor CD4+ T cells date from about 2010-2018, before the COVID-19 pandemic. Isolation of CD4+ T cells took place after about 9 days in culture. Source material: CD4+ T cells from PBMCs, cultured in vitro. The source of these receptors is a human donor in good health.

The V and J genes are TRBV4-3 and TRBJ2-2, with 7 nucleotides matching TRBD1. The CDR3 consists of 16 residues. J lost 1 base, V lost 1 base, and 3 bases had no gene match. Looked up from germline, CDR1 is LGHNA and CDR2 is YSLEER. As DNA, the CDR3 is TGCGCCAGCAGCCAAGTGCCAGGGGGGAACACCGGGGAGCTGTTTTTT. Amino acids: CASSQVPGGNTGELFF.

V usage is TRBV5-5 and J usage is TRBJ2-2; 9 bases agree with TRBD2. V shed 2 bases and J 4 bases; nucleotides not matched to a gene: 12. Germline loops: CDR1 SGHKS, CDR2 YYEKEE (reference sequence). CDR3 length: 18 amino acids. In DNA form, the CDR3 reads TGTGCCAGCAGCTTTTCCCGCTTTGGCGGGAGGGGCACCGGGGAGCTGTTTTTT. It codes for CASSFSRFGGRGTGELFF. The whole variable domain, filled in from reference TRBV5-5 and TRBJ2-2, reads DAGVTQSPTHLIKTRGQQVTLRCSPISGHKSVSWYQQVLGQGPQFIFQYYEKEERGRGNFPDRFSARQFPNYSSELNVNALLLGDSALYLCASSFSRFGGRGTGELFFGEGSRLTVL.

In its sample, this clone was seen once. The CDR3 is CASSASGLAGVETQYF. CDR3 bases: TGTGCCAGCAGCGCTTCGGGACTAGCGGGAGTGGAGACCCAGTACTTC. This rearrangement joins TRBV7-3 to TRBJ2-5, with TRBD2 matching over 14 bases. From germline, CDR1 is SGHTA and CDR2 FQGTGA. The CDR3 consists of 16 residues. V was pared by 5 bases and J by 5 bases, with 7 bases of the junction left unmatched.

This rearrangement joins TRBV5-5 to TRBJ1-2; a weak D match, TRBD1 (5 bases). The CDR3 is 12 amino acids. Trimming took off 4 bases at V and 4 bases at J, with 8 bases between the two ends. Germline assignment: CDR1 SGHKS and CDR2 YYEKEE (reference sequence). The CDR3 DNA is TGTGCCAGCAGCGGGGACTTCTATGGCTACACCTTC. Protein product: CASSGDFYGYTF.

The sample holds one count of this clone. The rearrangement uses TRBV21-1 and TRBJ2-3; TRBD2, the D gene given by the table, was not confirmed from the DNA. TRBV21-1 counts as a pseudogene. The CDR3 runs 15 residues. The DNA for the CDR3 is TGTGCCAGCAGCGAAAGCGGGAGATCCACAGATACGCAGTATTTT. This sequence encodes CASSESGRSTDTQYF.